This entry describes one TCR beta chain. Its antigen is currently unknown. The entry originates in a study of cytomegalovirus exposure and HLA in healthy donors. At the level of the study: Some 85 million unique TCRs, all from HLA-typed donors, were included in an early release of the data.

This CDR3 spans 16 amino acids. V gave up 2 bases and J gave up 2 bases, with 14 bases separating them. Germline V gives CDR1 SGHTA, CDR2 FQGNSA. Study-wide results and caveats: Fewer N-insertions (relative to the 666-donor mean) were reportedly seen in an Asian-associated ancestry cluster in a later analysis.

In the PCR, 60 Vbeta and 13 Jbeta primers were used. Profiling relied on immunoSEQ multiplex PCR, and the TCRdb table lists in-frame clones only, not all of them. The data show 140,000 or so clones, 65% to 75% seen once. This rearrangement joins TRBV7-2 to TRBJ2-3; D may be TRBD1 (7 bases). Sequencing was performed on PBMCs. The sequence was collected from a man aged 55 to 70 in good health and CMV-seronegative. CDR3 sequence reads: CASSLQAGQNTDTQYF. The CDR3 nucleotides are TGTGCCAGCAGCTTACAGGCGGGACAGAACACAGATACGCAGTATTTT.